This entry describes one T cell receptor (beta chain). This receptor's antigen is unknown. Base qualities are missing; no much larger clone stands one base away. V is shortened by 0 bases, J by 4 bases, and the region joining them spans 13 bases. Reading from cysteine to phenylalanine, the CDR3 counts 15 amino acids. Of all the DNA, just the CDR3 is kept, 45 bases in frame from base 1. CDR1 and CDR2 (SGHRS, YFSETQ) derive from the germline V gene. The receptor library was made with the immunoSEQ multiplex PCR assay. A mixture of 60 forward primers for TCR Vbeta segments and 13 reverse primers for TCR Jbeta segments was used in the multiplex PCR. The CDR3 region of rearranged TCR beta genes was amplified from genomic DNA by a multiplex PCR assay. The Illumina HiSeq System was used to sequence the amplified TCR beta libraries as 87-base-pair reads. As for the authors' bioinformatics: In a later analysis, some 80 million unique TCR beta chains were counted across the roughly 700 repertoires, and roughly 11 million of these chains were shared by at least two donors. Raw reads were error-corrected and collapsed into unique sequences with a nearest-neighbor algorithm that merged closely related sequences to remove PCR and sequencing errors. To assign V, D and J gene segments, CDR3 sequences were aligned to IMGT reference sequences. For a sequence to be retained, a match of at least six nucleotides to both a V gene segment and a J gene segment was required. Rearrangements were classified as productive when the CDR3 lacked stop codons and remained in frame with V and J, and all other rearrangements were classified as non-productive. Following IMGT convention, CDR3 was defined as the stretch from the second conserved V-encoded cysteine up to the conserved J-encoded phenylalanine. The earlier analysis of 500 to 600 of the donors excluded sequences that lacked an unambiguous match to a single V gene segment. An earlier analysis of 587 of the donors called V segments functional above 56.7% productive rearrangements and segregating when the between-donor standard deviation exceeded 5%. A statistical classification framework was developed to diagnose cytomegalovirus status using the catalog of TCR beta chain sequences. In a later analysis, TCR nucleotide sequences were compared against IMGT/GENE-DB human TR gene sequences so that V and J genes could be assigned. A later analysis assigned CDR3 sequences and most-parsimonious VDJ recombination scenarios with the TCRdist pipeline. In a later analysis, each TCR beta chain was defined by its CDR3 amino acid sequence together with its V-gene family, and reads without a unique V-gene family were excluded. As a way to deal with suspected cross-contamination and a sequencing artifact, a later analysis dropped roughly 600 nucleotide sequences that were highly shared and had low generation probability. In a later analysis, a clonal expansion index was calculated for each public chain from normalized within-repertoire ranks of inferred template counts. Generation probabilities in a later analysis came from a VDJ recombination model fitted to out-of-frame rearrangements, and those results were checked against IGoR. In a later analysis, TCR-TCR, TCR-HLA and TCR-CMV co-occurrence was scored with hypergeometric tests, and a repertoire-size bias correction was applied to TCR pairs. A later analysis estimated false discovery rates by permuting HLA or CMV assignments 20 times. In a later analysis, co-occurring TCRs were grouped using DBSCAN, and TCRdist sequence similarity was added for clustering within HLA-allele-positive subsets. Co-occurrence clustering excluded repertoires with fewer than 30,000 or more than 120,000 public chains, plus five with anomalous nucleotide sharing. Here the immuneACCESS table is served through TCRdb, limited to in-frame sequences with V and J called. Missing clones are a known gap in these copies; in checked studies unresolved V genes cover under half, and the rest lacks a known reason. V, J and clone size were drawn from that table, and D and trimming were deduced from the DNA. Recorded for this sample are about 89,000 clones; 75% to 90% of them occurred a single time. 6.5% to 8.5% of the sample goes to the ten largest clones.

In total, 630 or so healthy bone marrow donors made up the cohort. Cohort members were all nominally healthy when sampled, although unrecorded immune exposures were likely present. The donor was CMV seropositive and was included in the group of 289 seropositive cohort members. A peripheral blood sample was provided by each donor, and peripheral blood mononuclear cells were used for TCR beta sequencing. The Qiagen DNeasy Blood Extraction Kit was used to extract genomic DNA from the blood cell samples. These data belong to a study of cytomegalovirus exposure and HLA in healthy donors (dated by TCRdb to 2016 to 2017). Turning to the overall study: An earlier analysis of several hundred of the donors reported about 250 Gb of sequence data and 117 million unique TCR beta sequences from about 200 million T cells. Approximately 310 gigabases of sequencing data and approximately 85 million unique TCR sequences were included in an early release covering about 700 HLA-typed donors. Among the approximately 430 genotyped donors, around 81% belonged to the genetic ancestry cluster associated with self-reported Caucasian donors. The study was designed to test whether signatures of past pathogen exposure could be identified by cataloging public T cell receptors. The study used immunosequencing to profile the T cell repertoires of around 600 subjects and linked those repertoires to cytomegalovirus serostatus. Besides the first cohort of approximately 710 subjects, a separate validation cohort made up of 120 different subjects was used. To predict cytomegalovirus infection status, the study combined high-throughput TCR immunosequencing, statistical association of individual TCRs with disease status, and machine learning. To study patterns of TCR occurrence, a later analysis re-analyzed previously published TCR beta repertoires from just over 650 donors and added high-resolution HLA genotyping. The later analysis used no new phenotypic data to find candidate immune exposures, relying instead on TCR beta sequences and their occurrence across donors. An earlier analysis of several hundred of the donors used high-throughput TCR beta sequencing to judge whether each TCR beta V gene segment behaved as functional or pseudogenic. Alongside the repertoire data, information on donor age, sex, ethnicity and CMV serostatus was compiled. A later genetic analysis took genome-wide SNP genotypes for about 65% of the 666 donors and used that subset as a discovery cohort. All discovery cohort repertoires had been generated on a single sequencing platform. HLA typing included class I and class II loci at four-digit resolution. Typing coverage varied by locus: roughly 629-630 donors for A, B, C, DRB1 and DQB1; approximately 500 for DQA1; 600 to 610 for DPA1; around 450 for DPB1. Four to six DR-DQ haplotypes were handled as single units for association and clustering, since linkage in the cohort was strong. Among under 450 genotyped donors of the cohort, an average of approximately 230,000 unique TCR beta nucleotide sequences were sequenced per donor, about a sixth of them non-productive.

Beyond this particular receptor, the publication reports: The study listed 164 TCR beta chains as associated with cytomegalovirus. In a later analysis, most CMV-associated TCR beta chains were found to appear HLA-restricted, with HLA associations seemingly driven largely by CMV exposure. A group of highly shared sequence variants was considered likely to be a technical artifact of the sequencing pipeline. A further reported finding was that TCR beta sequences accurately predicted the HLA-A and HLA-B alleles for most subjects in the first cohort. In a later analysis, HLA-associated TCR beta chains were found to be more clonally expanded and to have lower generation probabilities than equally common non-associated chains. According to a later analysis, TCR association rates differed among HLA loci, with DRB1 alleles showing the most associated TCRs and HLA-C alleles showing the fewest. Because HLA typing was missing for some donors at each locus, association tests included only the typed subset. The authors suggested that the approach could potentially be extended to other disease states and immunological phenotypes. Over 15 rarely observed V segments, including chromosome 9 orphons, were excluded from the earlier analysis of just under 600 of the donors because counts were too low. Linkage disequilibrium might explain the correlated functional status among segregating V segments, but an unknown experimental factor could not be ruled out. An earlier analysis of 587 of the donors showed that most TCR beta V segments appeared in productive rearrangements either about 87% or about 30% of the time, which broadly matched IMGT annotations. Because the 87-base-pair reads could not distinguish some IMGT-functional V segments, including TRBV6-2 and TRBV6-3, those segments were excluded. In vitro tests confirmed that a few of the cytomegalovirus-associated TCR beta chains recognize cytomegalovirus antigens. Specific HLA alleles were associated with more than 15,000 TCR beta sequences at a false discovery rate of 0.05 in a later analysis. In both the original and validation cohorts, the classifier was reported to diagnose cytomegalovirus status with high specificity and sensitivity. While some public TCRs were present in many individuals, most TCR sequences turned up only very rarely across donors. When HLA alleles, especially DR and DQ, strongly co-occurred, TCR associations were difficult to assign to individual alleles. A later genetic analysis associated a missense DCLRE1C variant with V-gene and J-gene trimming of TCR beta chains, and an independent cohort replicated the association. Compared with the 666-donor mean, donors in an Asian-associated ancestry cluster had fewer N-insertions in productive TCRs, according to a later genetic analysis. Immune exposure information for the cohort was limited to CMV serostatus. Several of the top co-occurrence clusters appeared to be linked to parvovirus B19, influenza, CMV and Epstein-Barr virus, according to a later analysis. In this cohort, only TCR beta chains were sequenced, and detectable features were limited by the absence of alpha or paired-chain data. Presence/absence analyses assumed roughly uniform sequencing depth across donors, an assumption that may not hold.

The receptor's source is a man aged 35-49 years in good health and CMV-seropositive. Sequenced: PBMCs. In this chain, TRBV5-1 is recombined with TRBJ1-2; TRBD1 is a possible D gene, resting on 5 matching bases. The CDR3 reads as follows: CASSLVSRAVYGYTF. The nucleotide sequence reads as follows: TGCGCCAGCAGCTTGGTTTCCAGGGCCGTCTATGGCTACACCTTC.